Shown below are 17 T cell receptor beta chains from a single sample sequenced in a study of response to subunit inactivated influenza vaccine. TCRdb redid the calling of the RT-PCR reads with MiXCR, one entry per CDR3 protein. The table lists about 700,000 distinct CDR3 sequences, around 14% of them singletons, with 6% to 8% in the top ten. Sequenced material: PBMCs from blood, taken around 15 days before vaccination. Source of these receptors: a man aged 45-60 years who received an inactivated influenza vaccine.

V and J are TRBV7-2 and TRBJ2-5; tentatively, D is TRBD2 (7 bases). The CDR3 consists of 15 residues. The germline V gene has CDR1 SGHTA and CDR2 FQGNSA. V lost 4 bases and J 2 bases, leaving 14 bases between the germline ends. The CDR3 DNA reads TGTGCCAGCAGCTCCGGGGGGCCAGCTCAAGAGACCCAGTACTTC. Residues: CASSSGGPAQETQYF.

This clonotype was seen only a few times. The chain joins TRBV7-9 to TRBJ2-3; 10 bases agree with TRBD2. CDR3 length: 15 amino acids. Germline CDR1 and CDR2: SEHNR and FQNEAQ (reference sequence). The V gene end was trimmed by 3 bases and the J gene end by 4 bases; junction bases not matched to a gene: 4. The CDR3: CASSFSGRSADTQYF. The CDR3, as DNA: TGTGCCAGCAGCTTTAGCGGGAGGAGCGCAGATACGCAGTATTTT.

This chain connects TRBV5-1 to TRBJ2-5; possible D gene TRBD1, 5 bases. The CDR3 has 15 residues. CDR1 SGHRS and CDR2 YFSETQ come from the germline V gene. With 0 bases removed from V and 1 base from J, the gap between germline ends came to 10 bases. The CDR3 region is CASSLGWGSQETQYF. In DNA, the CDR3 is TGCGCCAGCAGCTTGGGATGGGGCTCCCAAGAGACCCAGTACTTC.

This clonotype was observed a handful of times. CDR3 protein: CAWSVRGPLYNEQFF. DNA for the CDR3: TGTGCCTGGAGTGTACGTGGCCCCCTCTACAATGAGCAGTTCTTC. The rearrangement uses TRBV30 and TRBJ2-1; D remains ambiguous. V lost 0 bases, J lost 3 bases, and 12 bases lay in between. This CDR3 contains 15 residues. CDR1 and CDR2 (germline): GTSNPN, SVGIG (reference sequence).

The chain uses TRBV29-1 and TRBJ2-7; a weak D match, TRBD2 (5 bases). The germline V and J ends were trimmed by 6 bases and 3 bases, with 18 bases remaining between them. The CDR3 contains 14 residues. Per germline, CDR1 SQVTM and CDR2 ANQGSEA. The CDR3 here is CSVGRGSYSYEQYF. The CDR3 DNA is TGCAGCGTGGGAAGAGGGAGCTATAGCTACGAGCAGTACTTC.

This clonotype occurred a few times. The chain couples TRBV7-8 to TRBJ2-1, with D perhaps TRBD2 (6 bases). V dropped 5 bases and J dropped 10 bases, with 12 bases sitting between them. The germline V gene encodes CDR1 SGHVS and CDR2 FQNEAQ. CDR3 length equals 12 residues. CDR3 DNA sequence: TGTGCCAGCAGCCTTAACGGAGGGGAGCAGTTCTTC. This translates into CASSLNGGEQFF.

This clonotype has more than one count but fewer than ten. This rearrangement joins TRBV7-2 to TRBJ2-1; 12 nucleotides agree with TRBD2. CDR1 is SGHTA and CDR2 is FQGNSA in the germline V gene. J was trimmed by 9 bases and V by 5 bases; bases with no gene match: 8. CDR3 length: 15 residues. The CDR3 DNA reads TGTGCCAGCAGCCTGAGAGGACTAGCGGGGTCTGAGCAGTTCTTC. It specifies CASSLRGLAGSEQFF.

This clonotype was seen a handful of times. The rearrangement joins TRBV5-1 to TRBJ2-3; either TRBD1 or TRBD2 may fit D (6 bases each). The V and J ends lost 6 bases and 1 base respectively, with 15 bases between them. This CDR3 has 15 residues. Germline CDR1 reads SGHRS; CDR2 reads YFSETQ. This chain's CDR3 is CASKGGRGRTDTQYF. The DNA of the CDR3 is TGCGCCAGCAAGGGGGGAAGGGGCCGCACAGATACGCAGTATTTT.

The V gene is TRBV29-1, the J gene TRBJ1-1; D ambiguous. Germline assignment: CDR1 SQVTM and CDR2 ANQGSEA. Trimming shortened V by 2 bases and J by 0 bases, and 7 bases separated the two germline ends. The CDR3 has 13 amino acids. CDR3 sequence: CSVERKMNTEAFF. Written as DNA, the CDR3 is TGCAGCGTTGAAAGGAAGATGAACACTGAAGCTTTCTTT.

The sample holds a few counts of this clonotype. The gene calls are TRBV29-1 and TRBJ1-4; 7 bases line up with TRBD1. The length of the CDR3 is 13 residues. With V trimmed by 3 bases and J by 7 bases, 5 bases remained unmatched. Looked up from germline, CDR1 is SQVTM and CDR2 is ANQGSEA. Written as DNA, the CDR3 is TGCAGCGTTGACCCAGGGGGGGGTGAAAAACTGTTTTTT. Amino acid sequence: CSVDPGGGEKLFF.

This chain links TRBV16 with TRBJ1-4; D remains ambiguous. In germline, CDR1 is KGHSY, CDR2 FQNENV. V was cut by 0 bases and J by 1 base, with 6 bases left in between. The CDR3 has 15 residues. The CDR3 DNA is TGTGCCAGCAGCCAATCCGGAGGAACTAATGAAAAACTGTTTTTT. It specifies CASSQSGGTNEKLFF.

The chain employs TRBV20-1 and TRBJ1-1; a possible D gene is TRBD1 (6 bases). This CDR3 region has 15 residues. Deletions cut 3 bases from V and 1 base from J, with 15 bases between. Germline loops: CDR1 DFQATT, CDR2 SNEGSKA (reference sequence). CDR3 bases: TGCAGTGCTAGTTGGGCGGGACAAGGGAACACTGAAGCTTTCTTT. It translates to CSASWAGQGNTEAFF.

The chain couples TRBV3-1 to TRBJ1-2; D is perhaps TRBD1 (6 bases). V lost 9 bases and J lost 5, with 16 bases in between. CDR3 length: 13 amino acids. CDR1 is LGHDT, CDR2 YNNKEL, per germline (reference sequence). The CDR3 DNA is TGTGCCAGGCGCCAGGACAGCTATTATGGCTACACCTTC. Translating gives CARRQDSYYGYTF.

The chain is built from TRBV9 and TRBJ2-5; D remains unclear. V lost 4 bases and J 2 bases, leaving 12 bases between the germline ends. Per germline, CDR1 SGDLS and CDR2 YYNGEE. The CDR3 is made up of 14 amino acids. DNA for the CDR3: TGTGCCAGCAGCCGGGCGCCCGGTCAAGAGACCCAGTACTTC. Translated, it gives CASSRAPGQETQYF.

A few counts support this clonotype. This chain connects TRBV19 to TRBJ1-2; D uncertain. The CDR3 loop spans 15 amino acids. Germline assignment: CDR1 LNHDA and CDR2 SQIVND (reference sequence). V was shortened by 6 bases and J by 0 bases, with 14 bases between the two germline ends. CDR3 DNA: TGTGCCAGTAGACCCCCAATACGGGCTAACTATGGCTACACCTTC. Protein sequence: CASRPPIRANYGYTF.

This clonotype was found a few times. The chain has TRBV12-3 or TRBV12-4 and TRBJ1-5; D is undetermined. The CDR3 consists of 14 residues. V lost 0 bases, J lost 6 bases, and 9 bases lay in between. The CDR3 nucleotides are TGTGCCAGCAGTTTAGCGCCCAGGATTCAGCCCCAGCATTTT. It specifies CASSLAPRIQPQHF.

This clonotype was detected only a few times. The chain links TRBV20-1 to TRBJ2-7; a possible D gene is TRBD2 (5 bases). Germline CDR1 DFQATT, CDR2 SNEGSKA (reference sequence). This CDR3 has 16 residues. V lost 3 bases to trimming and J lost 8 bases, with 26 bases between them. CDR3 DNA sequence: TGCAGTGCTAGTCACTCCATGGGGAGACCGCCCTCTAAGCAGTACTTC. Amino acid sequence: CSASHSMGRPPSKQYF.